This T cell receptor (beta chain) came from a study of graft-versus-host responses after intestinal transplantation. The overall study: Recipients were given multivisceral, liver-intestinal, or isolated intestinal transplants.

The data were produced by immunoSEQ multiplex PCR, yet TCRdb's version contains in-frame clones alone and is incomplete. Here the sample spans about 14,000 clones, around 94% being singletons. The V segment lost 4 bases and the J segment 6 bases; nucleotides outside the gene matches: 4. CDR3 size: 13 residues. CDR1 MGHRA and CDR2 YSYEKL come from the germline V gene. The receptor comes from a human patient who received an intestinal transplant, so some T cells may come from the graft donor. V is TRBV4-1 and J is TRBJ1-2; 8 positions agree with TRBD1. This sample comprised PBMCs, obtained 9 days after transplant. CDR3: CASSPQDRDGYTF. CDR3 in DNA: TGCGCCAGCAGCCCCCAGGACAGGGATGGCTACACCTTC.